The clone carrying this TCR beta chain was detected once. Its target is unknown. The entry originates in a study of CD8 T cells in Susac syndrome. The study, taken as a whole, reports: Individuals included in the TCR sequencing and HLA analysis were acknowledged by the study to be relatively few in number.

Germline CDR1 reads SGHRS; CDR2 reads YFSETQ. The V gene end was trimmed by 2 bases and the J gene end by 5 bases; junction bases not matched to a gene: 7. This CDR3 has 16 amino acids. The RNA, 0.5 to 1 ug, was put through reverse transcription using random hexamers. By means of immunoSEQ multiplex PCR, TCR beta CDR3 spanning 54 Vbeta and 13 Jbeta underwent amplification. TCRdb analysed the immunoSEQ multiplex PCR reads with MiXCR anew, one entry per CDR3 protein. Of about 120,000 distinct CDR3 sequences in the sample, around nine tenths were seen once. Bulk CD8+ and CD4+ cells came from magnetic negative isolation; CD8+ TEMRA by FACS.

This sequence joins TRBV5-1 and TRBJ2-1, with 10 positions matching TRBD2. This receptor was obtained from a human donor in good health. Sequenced: CD4+ T cells from PBMCs. CDR3 bases: TGCGCCAGCAGCTTCAGACAGCGGGAGGGTAACAATGAGCAGTTCTTC. Translating it yields CASSFRQREGNNEQFF.